This TCR beta chain was sequenced during a study of response to subunit inactivated influenza vaccine. This clonotype came up a few times. What it binds is unknown. Trimming took 3 bases from V and 4 from J; bases not matched to a gene: 14. Germline V gene lookup returns CDR1 MGHRA and CDR2 YSYEKL. The CDR3 extends over 17 amino acids. General study findings and limits: The authors offered the suggestion that each seasonal influenza vaccination recruits few new T cells.

Using its own MiXCR run on the RT-PCR reads, TCRdb lists one record per CDR3 protein. The table lists hundreds of thousands of distinct CDR3 sequences, roughly 14% of them singletons. The sequencing used PBMCs from blood, collected around 14 days before vaccination. The receptor comes from a man aged 45-65 years who received an inactivated influenza vaccine. The chain combines TRBV4-1 with TRBJ2-7, with 8 nucleotides matching TRBD1. The CDR3 DNA follows: TGCGCCAGCAGCCACCCGGGACAGGCCCTGTTTCCGTACGAGCAGTACTTC. Translating it yields CASSHPGQALFPYEQYF.